This TCR beta chain emerged from a study of blood T cell repertoires in COVID-19 (dated by TCRdb to the early 2020s). Regarding the research as a whole: Collaborator samples came from the United States, Italy and Spain and covered acute and convalescent phases of COVID-19. The material from the prospective study consisted of cDNA or gDNA derived from T cells, B-cell-depleted T cells, or PBMCs. Sample metadata almost always included a de-identified subject ID, COVID-19 status, age in years and sex. Samples were obtained from the ongoing ImmuneRACE study (first 160 participants) and from about 1,300 subjects provided by 6 global collaborators. A freely available public database, intended as a resource for researchers studying the immune response to SARS-CoV-2, is where the repertoires were released. Subjects who had been exposed to COVID-19, were actively infected with it, or had recovered from it provided the deeply sampled blood TCRbeta repertoires that made up the dataset. HLA class I and class II types, where available, came from metadata supplied by the sample provider rather than from assay-based typing.

Details on this clone: Which antigen it targets is not known. Per-base quality was not reported, and no clone a single base away is much larger than it.

The immunoSEQ Assay, a bias-controlled multiplex PCR, was used to amplify TCRbeta CDR3 regions from genomic DNA. The authors' analysis ran thus. Within the assay, amplification of reference gene primers was used to estimate how many nucleated cells each sample contained. To quantify the absolute abundance of each unique TCRbeta CDR3 rearrangement, sequence reads were collapsed and filtered. For each sample, productive Simpson clonality was calculated as the square root of Simpson's diversity index across productive rearrangements. In its TCRdb copy, this immuneACCESS table keeps in-frame sequences only and misses some clones. Where compared with another copy, unresolved V genes explain less than half of these, and the others have no known cause. D and trimming were read from the DNA, whereas the V and J calls and clone size are those reported in that table. The sample data list roughly 250,000 clones, and 82% of these were observed just once. Roughly an eighth of the sample lies in the top ten.

General study outcomes and caveats: The amount of clinical and demographic metadata varied by source and participant and was provided uncurated.

Whole blood was collected in K2EDTA tubes by collaborating institutions according to the institutions' own protocols. For TCRbeta analysis, collaborators shipped samples in one of three forms: frozen whole blood, isolated PBMCs, or DNA extracted from either of those sample types. From a lookup of the germline V gene, CDR1 and CDR2 are ENHRY and SYGVKD. V and J are trimmed by 9 bases and 2 bases, and the gene matches miss 3 bases of the junction. The CDR3 covers 13 residues, taking in both the cysteine and the phenylalanine. Only CDR3 DNA remains: 39 bases, in frame from the first base. Recombination connected TRBV10-3 to TRBJ2-7; 11 bases in between match TRBD1. The clonotype comes from a woman aged 60-75 years with active or convalescent COVID-19. The sequencing sample was made of peripheral blood. The sequence in DNA is TGTGCCATACGGACAGGGGGCGCCTACGAGCAGTACTTC. Its product reads: CAIRTGGAYEQYF.